The clone carrying this T cell receptor (beta chain) has only a few counts. Its antigen is unidentified. TCRdb independently ran MiXCR on the reads; one entry per CDR3 protein. The sample records approximately 310,000 distinct CDR3 sequences, 20% to 25% being singletons. These data are taken from a study of T cell repertoires in cytomegalovirus infection. Across the study: Based on public TCR beta signatures, there were indications of CMV infection and of a matching HLA type.

The germline V gene has CDR1 SEHNR and CDR2 FQNEAQ (reference sequence). V dropped 5 bases and J dropped 2 bases, with 19 bases sitting between them. This CDR3 region has 16 residues. This sequence was found in a human donor in good health (CMV status not recorded). Some clones in this sample may be carry-over from other donors' samples. The rearrangement links TRBV7-9 to TRBJ2-7, with a possible D match to TRBD2 (5 bases). The sequences come from cultured PBMCs, collected from culture after CMV antigen stimulation. DNA of the CDR3: TGTGCCAGCAGCCCTAGGCGGGTGACGGACGCCTACGAGCAGTACTTC. This gives the protein CASSPRRVTDAYEQYF.